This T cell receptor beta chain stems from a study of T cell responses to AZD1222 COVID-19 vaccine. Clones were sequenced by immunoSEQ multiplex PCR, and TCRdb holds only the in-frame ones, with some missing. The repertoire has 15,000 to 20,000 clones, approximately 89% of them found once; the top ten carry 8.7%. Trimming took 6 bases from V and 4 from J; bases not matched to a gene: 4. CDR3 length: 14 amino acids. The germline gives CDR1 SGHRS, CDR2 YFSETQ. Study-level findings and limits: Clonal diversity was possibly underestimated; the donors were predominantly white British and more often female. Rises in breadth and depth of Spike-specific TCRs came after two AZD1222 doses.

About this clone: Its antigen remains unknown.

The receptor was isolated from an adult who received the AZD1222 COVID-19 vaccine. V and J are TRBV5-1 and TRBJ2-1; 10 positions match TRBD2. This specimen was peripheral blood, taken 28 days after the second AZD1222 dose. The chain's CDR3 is CASKLAGRYNEQFF. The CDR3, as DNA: TGCGCCAGCAAACTAGCGGGAAGATACAATGAGCAGTTCTTC.